This T cell receptor beta chain came from a study of Graves' ophthalmopathy and Graves' hyperthyroidism. Germline CDR1 and CDR2: SGHNT and YENEEA. The ends were cut back, 0 bases at V and 0 bases at J, with 6 bases in the middle. The CDR3 totals 15 residues. Many counts were recorded for this clonotype. From RNA, the CDR3 regions of TCR beta chains were amplified and sequenced. The first round was an RT-PCR with HTBI primers, and the second round was a multiplex PCR. TCRdb used MiXCR to reprocess the multiplex PCR reads, holding one entry per CDR3 protein. The sample has around 520,000 distinct CDR3 sequences; under 45% are singletons.

The rearrangement uses TRBV11-3 and TRBJ1-3; D is undetermined. This TCR was sampled from an adult man with Graves' hyperthyroidism. The sample comprised peripheral blood or thyroid tissue (not recorded which). The CDR3 DNA sequence: TGTGCCAGCAGCTTAGACTTCTCCTCTGGAAACACCATATATTTT. This gives the protein CASSLDFSSGNTIYF.